What follows describes a single T cell receptor beta chain. This clone occurred a few times. There is no known antigen for this receptor. The record has no base qualities; no much larger clone is one base away. The cohort consisted of some 670 healthy bone marrow donors. At the time of sampling, every cohort member was nominally healthy, though immune exposures that went unrecorded were likely present. The donor tested CMV seropositive, placing the donor among the 250 to 300 seropositive members of the cohort. Each donor provided a peripheral blood sample, and peripheral blood mononuclear cells were used for TCR beta sequencing. The Qiagen DNeasy Blood Extraction Kit was used to extract genomic DNA from the blood cell samples. These data belong to a study of cytomegalovirus exposure and HLA in healthy donors (dated by TCRdb to 2016 to 2017). Background for the entire study: An earlier analysis of about 530 of the donors reported approximately 280 Gb of sequence data and roughly 120 million unique TCR beta sequences obtained from about 179 million T cells. In an earlier analysis of around 540 of the donors, high-throughput TCR beta sequencing was used to judge whether each TCR beta V gene segment behaved as functional or pseudogenic. Along with the roughly 610-subject first cohort, a separate validation cohort of over 90 different subjects was used. Of the 300 to 500 genotyped donors, 65% to 90% were placed in the genetic ancestry cluster associated with self-reported Caucasian donors. A later genetic analysis took genome-wide SNP genotypes for about three fifths of the roughly 700 donors and used that subset as a discovery cohort. The study aimed to test whether signatures of past pathogen exposure could be identified by cataloging public T cell receptors. To predict cytomegalovirus infection status, the study brought together high-throughput TCR immunosequencing, statistical association of individual TCRs with disease status, and machine learning. An early release covering about 600 HLA-typed donors comprised about 310 gigabases of sequencing data and approximately 80 million unique TCR sequences. Four to six DR-DQ haplotypes were handled as single units for association and clustering, since linkage in the cohort was strong. Using immunosequencing, the study profiled T cell repertoires from 666 subjects and related those repertoires to cytomegalovirus serostatus. HLA typing covered class I and class II loci at four-digit resolution. Rather than using new phenotypic data, the later analysis identified candidate immune exposures from TCR beta sequences and from how often those sequences occurred across donors. Donor age, sex, ethnicity and CMV serostatus were compiled alongside the repertoire data. A later analysis re-analyzed previously published TCR beta repertoires from roughly 630 donors and added high-resolution HLA genotyping to study TCR occurrence patterns. Across under 500 genotyped donors of the cohort, an average of about 200,000 unique TCR beta nucleotide sequences per donor were sequenced, and roughly 20% of those sequences were non-productive. The number of typed donors differed by locus: about 620-640 for A, B, C, DRB1 and DQB1; some 540 for DQA1; roughly 600 for DPA1; and 450 to 480 for DPB1. All discovery cohort repertoires had been generated on a single sequencing platform.

The paper as a whole reports these results and caveats: Several of the top co-occurrence clusters appeared to be linked to parvovirus B19, influenza, CMV and Epstein-Barr virus, according to a later analysis. Because counts were too low, fewer than 20 rarely observed V segments, including chromosome 9 orphons, were excluded from the earlier analysis of roughly 580 of the donors. A group of highly shared sequence variants was considered likely to be a technical artifact of the sequencing pipeline. According to a later genetic analysis, donors in an Asian-associated ancestry cluster had fewer N-insertions in productive TCRs than the approximately 650-donor mean. For the cohort, immune exposure information was limited to CMV serostatus. Strong co-occurrence of HLA alleles, especially DR and DQ, made assigning TCR associations to individual alleles difficult. Roughly uniform sequencing depth across donors was assumed in presence/absence analyses, although this assumption may not hold. Correlated functional status among segregating V segments might be attributable to linkage disequilibrium, but an unknown experimental factor could not be ruled out. Because HLA typing was missing for some donors at each locus, association tests included only the typed subset. In a later analysis, HLA-associated TCR beta chains showed more clonal expansion and lower generation probabilities than non-associated chains that were equally common. According to the authors, the approach could potentially be generalized to other disease states and immunological phenotypes. In an earlier analysis of about 600 of the donors, most TCR beta V segments appeared in productive rearrangements about 87% or about 30% of the time, broadly matching IMGT annotations. According to a later analysis, most CMV-associated TCR beta chains appeared to be HLA-restricted, and the HLA associations seemed to be driven largely by CMV exposure. A total of 150 to 200 TCR beta chains were listed by the study as associated with cytomegalovirus. In vitro tests confirmed that a few of the cytomegalovirus-associated TCR beta chains recognize cytomegalovirus antigens. In a later analysis, TCR association rates were found to vary across HLA loci, with the most associated TCRs seen for DRB1 alleles and the fewest for HLA-C alleles. In both the original and validation cohorts, the classifier was reported to diagnose cytomegalovirus status with high specificity and sensitivity. While some public TCRs were present in many individuals, most TCR sequences turned up only very rarely across donors. A later analysis associated about 17,000 TCR beta sequences with specific HLA alleles at a false discovery rate of 0.05. This cohort had only TCR beta chains sequenced, and the lack of alpha or paired-chain data limited which features could be detected. A later genetic analysis associated a missense DCLRE1C variant with V-gene and J-gene trimming of TCR beta chains, and an independent cohort replicated the association. Some IMGT-functional V segments, including TRBV6-2 and TRBV6-3, could not be distinguished by the 87-base-pair reads and were therefore excluded. A further reported finding was that TCR beta sequences accurately predicted the HLA-A and HLA-B alleles for most subjects in the first cohort.

Libraries were built with the immunoSEQ multiplex PCR assay. A mixture of 60 forward primers for TCR Vbeta segments and 13 reverse primers for TCR Jbeta segments was used in the multiplex PCR. A multiplex PCR assay on genomic DNA amplified the CDR3 region of rearranged TCR beta genes. On the Illumina HiSeq System, the amplified TCR beta libraries were sequenced as 87-base-pair reads. In the source study's methods: In a later analysis, approximately 74 million unique TCR beta chains were counted across the roughly 610 repertoires, and approximately 9.9 million of these chains were shared by at least two donors. Raw reads were error-corrected and collapsed into unique sequences with a nearest-neighbor algorithm that merged closely related sequences to remove PCR and sequencing errors. V, D and J gene segments were assigned by aligning CDR3 sequences to IMGT reference sequences. For a sequence to be retained, a match of at least six nucleotides to both a V gene segment and a J gene segment was required. A rearrangement was called productive if the CDR3 had no stop codons and remained in frame with V and J, and every other rearrangement was called non-productive. Following IMGT convention, CDR3 was defined as the stretch from the second conserved V-encoded cysteine up to the conserved J-encoded phenylalanine. The earlier analysis of 500 to 600 of the donors excluded sequences that lacked an unambiguous match to a single V gene segment. An earlier analysis of under 750 of the donors called V segments functional above 56.7% productive rearrangements and segregating when the between-donor standard deviation exceeded 5%. To diagnose cytomegalovirus status from the catalog of TCR beta chain sequences, a statistical classification framework was built. In a later analysis, TCR nucleotide sequences were compared against IMGT/GENE-DB human TR gene sequences so that V and J genes could be assigned. In a later analysis, CDR3 sequences and most-parsimonious VDJ recombination scenarios were assigned using the TCRdist pipeline. In a later analysis, each TCR beta chain was defined by its CDR3 amino acid sequence together with its V-gene family, and reads lacking a unique V-gene family were excluded. A later analysis removed 592 highly shared, low-generation-probability nucleotide sequences to deal with suspected cross-contamination and a sequencing artifact. A later analysis calculated a clonal expansion index for each public chain from normalized within-repertoire ranks of inferred template counts. In a later analysis, generation probabilities were computed with a VDJ recombination model fitted to out-of-frame rearrangements, and the resulting probabilities were checked against IGoR. In a later analysis, TCR-TCR, TCR-HLA and TCR-CMV co-occurrence was scored with hypergeometric tests, and a repertoire-size bias correction was applied to TCR pairs. To estimate false discovery rates, a later analysis permuted the HLA or CMV assignments 20 times. In a later analysis, co-occurring TCRs were grouped with DBSCAN, and TCRdist sequence similarity was added when clustering was performed within HLA-allele-positive subsets. Co-occurrence clustering excluded repertoires with fewer than 30,000 or more than 120,000 public chains, plus five with anomalous nucleotide sharing. Here the immuneACCESS table is served through TCRdb, limited to in-frame sequences with V and J called. Missing clones are a known gap in these copies; in checked studies unresolved V genes cover under half, and the rest lacks a known reason. That table supplies the V and J calls and clone size; D and trimming were determined from the DNA. For this sample there are 90,000 to 110,000 clones; over 70% appear just once. The ten largest account for 8.6% of the sample.

Trimming leaves V shorter by 5 bases and J shorter by 5 bases, with the junction holding 5 bases beyond the gene matches. The CDR3 has 15 amino acids, counting the end cysteine and phenylalanine. CDR3 DNA only is kept here, 45 bases in frame from base 1. CDR1 and CDR2, per the germline V gene (reference sequence), are SEHNR and FQNEAQ. The V and J genes are TRBV7-9 and TRBJ1-4; the central 10 bases match TRBD1. The source of this sequence is a woman in her thirties or forties in good health and CMV-seropositive. The sample was PBMCs. The CDR3 reads as follows: CASSKGTGANEKLFF. The sequence in DNA is TGTGCCAGCAGCAAAGGGACAGGGGCGAATGAAAAACTGTTTTTT.